The rows below give T cell receptor beta chains drawn from one sample of a study of cytomegalovirus exposure and HLA in healthy donors. Profiling relied on immunoSEQ multiplex PCR, and the TCRdb table lists in-frame clones only, not all of them. The sample lists 160,000 or so clones, about 80% seen once, with about 1.3% in the top ten. Sequenced: PBMCs. These receptors originate from a man aged 25-45 years in good health and CMV-seronegative. Both conserved end residues are part of each CDR3. The order of the fields is clone size, D gene, V gene, J gene, CDR3 DNA, CDR3 protein. The D gene is left open where the match is weak. The size field is filled for only some rows; it gives once, few, many or a size class.

size: .
D: TRBD2
V: TRBV7-3
J: TRBJ2-3
DNA: TGTGCCAGCAGCCGTTACCGGCTAGCGGGGAACACAGATACGCAGTATTTT
CDR3: CASSRYRLAGNTDTQYF

size: .
D: TRBD2
V: TRBV10-1
J: TRBJ2-1
DNA: TGCGCCAGCAGTGAGTCTCGGCTAGCGGGAAGTGGAGAGTTCTTC
CDR3: CASSESRLAGSGEFF

size: .
D: TRBD2
V: TRBV11-2
J: TRBJ2-3
DNA: TGTGCCAGCAGCTCACCCCGGGGGGGCAACACAGATACGCAGTATTTT
CDR3: CASSSPRGGNTDTQYF

size: .
D: TRBD1
V: TRBV6-5
J: TRBJ1-2
DNA: TGTGCCAGCAGTTACCTCGACAGGGCGGGTGGCTACACCTTC
CDR3: CASSYLDRAGGYTF

size: .
D: .
V: TRBV7-2
J: TRBJ2-3
DNA: TGTGCCAGCAGGCGTCAGCTAGGAGATACGCAGTATTTT
CDR3: CASRRQLGDTQYF

size: .
D: TRBD2
V: TRBV6-5
J: TRBJ2-7
DNA: TGTGCCAGCAGTCCTCCTGGTCAGCGGGGCGAGCAGTACTTC
CDR3: CASSPPGQRGEQYF

size: .
D: TRBD2
V: TRBV10-1
J: TRBJ2-5
DNA: TGCGCCAGCAGTGAGTCGGGAGGACTAGCGGCGAAGACCCAGTACTTC
CDR3: CASSESGGLAAKTQYF

size: .
D: .
V: TRBV7-3
J: TRBJ2-6
DNA: TGTGCCAGCACCCTACGCGGGGTCTCCTCTGGGGCCAACGTCCTGACTTTC
CDR3: CASTLRGVSSGANVLTF

size: .
D: .
V: TRBV2
J: TRBJ1-2
DNA: TGTGCCAGCAGTGAAAGCAGGGCCCGGGGCTACACCTTC
CDR3: CASSESRARGYTF

size: .
D: TRBD2
V: TRBV7-3
J: TRBJ2-3
DNA: TGTGCCAGCAGTTCTAGCGGGGGCGTAACAGATACGCAGTATTTT
CDR3: CASSSSGGVTDTQYF

size: .
D: TRBD2
V: TRBV6-8
J: TRBJ2-6
DNA: TGTGCCAGCAGTTACTCGGGGGAAGCGGGGGGGCCATCAGGGGCCAACGTCCTGACTTTC
CDR3: CASSYSGEAGGPSGANVLTF

size: .
D: TRBD2
V: TRBV30
J: TRBJ2-3
DNA: TGTGCTGGTTCGGGGGGATCAGGGGATACGCAGTATTTT
CDR3: CAGSGGSGDTQYF

size: .
D: .
V: TRBV5-8
J: TRBJ1-4
DNA: TGTGCCAGCAGCTTGCTTGAAAAACTGTTTTTT
CDR3: CASSLLEKLFF

size: .
D: TRBD2
V: TRBV2
J: TRBJ2-3
DNA: TGTGCCACCCAGGAGGGCGGGAGTGCAGATACGCAGTATTTT
CDR3: CATQEGGSADTQYF

size: few
D: TRBD1
V: TRBV9
J: TRBJ1-1
DNA: TGTGCCAGCAGCCCTCAGGGGGCCACTGAAGCTTTCTTT
CDR3: CASSPQGATEAFF

size: .
D: .
V: TRBV28
J: TRBJ2-7
DNA: TGTGCCAGCAGTTTAGGGACACAACGCTACGAGCAGTACTTC
CDR3: CASSLGTQRYEQYF

size: .
D: .
V: TRBV7-9
J: TRBJ1-4
DNA: TGTGCTCTCGGTGGGGGCTTGACTAATGAAAAACTGTTTTTT
CDR3: CALGGGLTNEKLFF

size: .
D: .
V: TRBV27
J: TRBJ2-2
DNA: TGTGCCAGCAGCTACTCAGGGGAACTATTGAACACCGGGGAGCTGTTTTTT
CDR3: CASSYSGELLNTGELFF

size: .
D: .
V: TRBV7-7
J: TRBJ2-5
DNA: TGTGCTAGCAGCCCCCAGGGAGAGACCCAGTACTTC
CDR3: CASSPQGETQYF

size: .
D: TRBD2
V: TRBV7-8
J: TRBJ2-7
DNA: TGTGCCAGCAGGCAAAGGGAGGGCCCCTACGAGCAGTACTTC
CDR3: CASRQREGPYEQYF

size: few
D: .
V: TRBV4-3
J: TRBJ2-3
DNA: TGCGCCAGCAGCCCCCAATCGCGGTTTGGGGATACGCAGTATTTT
CDR3: CASSPQSRFGDTQYF

size: .
D: .
V: TRBV5-1
J: TRBJ2-2
DNA: TGCGCCAGCAGCCAACAAAATACCGGGGAGCTGTTTTTT
CDR3: CASSQQNTGELFF

size: .
D: .
V: TRBV5-1
J: TRBJ1-2
DNA: TGCGCCAGCAGCTTGACCGGGAGCAACTATGGCTACACCTTC
CDR3: CASSLTGSNYGYTF

size: .
D: .
V: TRBV7-2
J: TRBJ2-7
DNA: TGTGCCAGCAGCTTAGAGTTCGGGGGAGCCTACGAGCAGTACTTC
CDR3: CASSLEFGGAYEQYF